Below, 29 T cell receptor beta chains from the same sample are listed, as sequenced in a study of shared clonotypes between healthy human individuals. The assay was immunoSEQ multiplex PCR, and TCRdb's table has in-frame clones only and misses some. Of about 470,000 clones detected, around 79% appear once; the ten largest clones hold about 13%. Sequencing input: PBMCs. The source of these receptors is a woman aged 35 to 49 in good health. Some clones in this sample may be carry-over from other donors' samples.

The chain recombines TRBV5-1 with TRBJ2-3; D is perhaps TRBD2 (6 bases). Trimming took off 4 bases at V and 6 bases at J, with 15 bases between the two ends. This CDR3 is 14 amino acids long. Looked up from germline, CDR1 is SGHRS and CDR2 is YFSETQ. This chain's CDR3 is CASSPGDRGDTQYF. CDR3 nucleotide sequence: TGCGCCAGCAGCCCTGGGGACCGGGGGGATACGCAGTATTTT.

A word on this clone: Additional DNA sequences in this sample encode the identical CDR3. The rearrangement joins TRBV18 to TRBJ2-7, with 10 bases matching TRBD2. The CDR3 spans 15 residues. V lost 3 bases to trimming and J lost 2 bases; unmatched junction nucleotides: 4. Germline assignment: CDR1 KGHSH and CDR2 LQKENI. Here the CDR3 reads CASSPGLAGAYEQYF. The CDR3 region has the DNA TGTGCCAGCTCACCCGGGCTAGCGGGAGCCTACGAGCAGTACTTC.

The chain combines TRBV28 with TRBJ1-1; TRBD1 is a possible D gene (5 bases). Germline V gene lookup returns CDR1 MDHEN and CDR2 SYDVKM. V was clipped by 2 bases and J by 11 bases, with 21 bases between them. This CDR3 region has 15 residues. The CDR3, as DNA: TGTGCCAGCAGTTTAGGGGCCAGGGCGGAGTCTGGTGCTTTCTTT. This encodes CASSLGARAESGAFF. The full variable domain, its missing parts supplied by reference TRBV28 and TRBJ1-1, is DVKVTQSSRYLVKRTGEKVFLECVQDMDHENMFWYRQDPGLGLRLIYFSYDVKMKEKGDIPEGYSVSREKKERFSLILESASTNQTSMYLCASSLGARAESGAFFGQGTRLTVV.

The rearrangement joins TRBV5-1 to TRBJ2-1; TRBD1 might be the D (5 bases). The CDR3 consists of 14 residues. CDR1 and CDR2 from the germline V gene are SGHRS and YFSETQ. V lost 4 bases and J lost 4, with 12 bases in between. This CDR3 reads CASSGARPYNEQFF. The CDR3 coding sequence is TGCGCCAGCAGCGGGGCTCGCCCTTACAATGAGCAGTTCTTC. The whole variable domain, filled in from reference TRBV5-1 and TRBJ2-1, reads KAGVTQTPRYLIKTRGQQVTLSCSPISGHRSVSWYQQTPGQGLQFLFEYFSETQRNKGNFPGRFSGRQFSNSRSEMNVSTLELGDSALYLCASSGARPYNEQFFGPGTRLTVL.

The CDR3 DNA sequence: TGTGCCAGCAGCGCCCGTCTAGCGGGGTCCTACAATGAGCAGTTCTTC. It translates to CASSARLAGSYNEQFF. The genes are TRBV11-3 and TRBJ2-1, with 9 bases lining up with TRBD2. This CDR3 spans 16 amino acids. Germline V gives CDR1 SGHNT, CDR2 YENEEA. V was pared by 5 bases and J by 1 base, with 6 bases of the junction left unmatched.

This clone was recorded once. The V call is TRBV19, the J call TRBJ1-4; 8 nucleotides agree with TRBD1. The CDR3 covers 15 residues. CDR1 and CDR2 from the germline V gene are LNHDA and SQIVND (reference sequence). The J segment lost 7 bases and the V segment lost 6 bases, leaving 10 bases of the junction unmatched. This CDR3 is CASSQGAGHGEKLFF. CDR3 DNA sequence: TGTGCCAGTAGCCAGGGGGCCGGGCATGGTGAAAAACTGTTTTTT.

This clone was counted once. The J gene is TRBJ1-4, the V gene TRBV9; D unclear. Looked up from germline, CDR1 is SGDLS and CDR2 is YYNGEE. The CDR3 has 14 amino acids. Trimming pared 5 bases from V and 2 bases from J, leaving 10 bases between. CDR3 DNA: TGTGCCAGCAGTGAGACCGGGACTAATGAAAAACTGTTTTTT. It translates to CASSETGTNEKLFF.

CDR3 in amino acids: CASSPPAYEQYF. In DNA, the CDR3 is TGTGCCAGCAGCCCCCCAGCCTACGAGCAGTACTTC. V usage is TRBV6-6 and J usage is TRBJ2-7; D not resolved. This CDR3 has 12 amino acids. Germline-derived CDR1 and CDR2 are MNHNY and SVGAGI (reference sequence). V gave up 6 bases and J gave up 2 bases, with 8 bases separating them.

Here the CDR3 reads CASSLAGTGLRSGYTF. As DNA, the CDR3 is TGCGCCAGCAGCTTGGCGGGGACAGGGTTGAGGAGTGGCTACACCTTC. The chain has TRBV5-1 and TRBJ1-2; the match to TRBD1 covers 9 bases. This CDR3 region has 16 residues. Trimming cost V 0 bases and J 7 bases; bases outside gene matches: 10. Germline V gene data show CDR1 as SGHRS and CDR2 as YFSETQ.

The V call is TRBV18, the J call TRBJ2-7; 7 bases are shared with TRBD1. The J segment lost 0 bases and the V segment lost 4 bases, leaving 3 bases of the junction unmatched. The CDR3 contains 14 residues. Germline assignment: CDR1 KGHSH and CDR2 LQKENI. Here the CDR3 reads CASSQGAGSYEQYF. CDR3 bases: TGTGCCAGCTCACAGGGGGCTGGCTCCTACGAGCAGTACTTC. Full variable domain (outside the CDR3, taken from reference TRBV18 and TRBJ2-7): NAGVMQNPRHLVRRRGQEARLRCSPMKGHSHVYWYRQLPEEGLKFMVYLQKENIIDESGMPKERFSAEFPKEGPSILRIQQVVRGDSAAYFCASSQGAGSYEQYFGPGTRLTVT.

This chain joins TRBV29-1 and TRBJ1-2; 9 bases agree with TRBD1. Losses at the gene ends were 3 bases for V and 6 bases for J; bases not matched to a gene: 8. Germline values: CDR1 SQVTM, CDR2 ANQGSEA. This CDR3 has 14 amino acids. The DNA of the CDR3 is TGCAGCGTTGAGCCGGGACAGGGAAGCGATGGCTACACCTTC. Translated, it gives CSVEPGQGSDGYTF.

The V gene is TRBV7-9, the J gene TRBJ2-1; possibly TRBD2 for D (6 bases). This CDR3 is 17 amino acids long. With 1 base removed from V and 8 bases from J, the gap between germline ends came to 21 bases. Germline lookup yields CDR1 SEHNR and CDR2 FQNEAQ (reference sequence). CDR3 amino acids: CASSLVPGETSIDEQFF. CDR3 sequence (DNA): TGTGCCAGCAGCTTAGTCCCGGGGGAGACTAGTATCGATGAGCAGTTCTTC.

V is TRBV4-1 and J is TRBJ1-5, with a weak D call TRBD1 (6 bases). CDR1 and CDR2 (germline): MGHRA, YSYEKL. This CDR3 spans 18 amino acids. The V and J ends lost 4 bases and 2 bases respectively, with 21 bases between them. The CDR3 coding sequence is TGCGCCAGCAGCCCGGGACATTTGGGGTTGTATGGCAATCAGCCCCAGCATTTT. Translating it yields CASSPGHLGLYGNQPQHF.

The chain uses TRBV19 and TRBJ2-2; no clear D gene. Trimming stripped 6 bases from V and 4 bases from J, with 9 bases between. CDR3 length: 13 residues. Looked up from germline, CDR1 is LNHDA and CDR2 is SQIVND (reference sequence). CDR3 DNA sequence: TGTGCCAGTAGACCCCCCCCCACCGGGGAGCTGTTTTTT. It specifies CASRPPPTGELFF. The full variable domain, with the rest looked up from reference TRBV19 and TRBJ2-2, is DGGITQSPKYLFRKEGQNVTLSCEQNLNHDAMYWYRQDPGQGLRLIYYSQIVNDFQKGDIAEGYSVSREKKESFPLTVTSAQKNPTAFYLCASRPPPTGELFFGEGSRLTVL.

CDR3 region: CASSLERSTDTQYF. CDR3 nucleotides: TGCGCCAGCAGCTTGGAGCGGTCCACAGATACGCAGTATTTT. The chain is built from TRBV5-1 and TRBJ2-3, with D possibly matching TRBD2 (5 bases). CDR1 is SGHRS, CDR2 YFSETQ, per germline. This CDR3 has 14 amino acids. V shed 0 bases and J shed 2 bases, with 7 bases lying between them. The complete variable domain, with remaining parts taken from reference TRBV5-1 and TRBJ2-3, reads KAGVTQTPRYLIKTRGQQVTLSCSPISGHRSVSWYQQTPGQGLQFLFEYFSETQRNKGNFPGRFSGRQFSNSRSEMNVSTLELGDSALYLCASSLERSTDTQYFGPGTRLTVL.

V gene TRBV4-2 combines with J gene TRBJ1-4; D is perhaps TRBD1 (5 bases). The CDR3 contains 15 residues. Germline V gene sequence: CDR1 LGHNA, CDR2 YNFKEQ. V lost 0 bases and J lost 8, with 13 bases in between. The CDR3 nucleotides are TGTGCCAGCAGCCAAGAGGGGCAGGGAGGGGAAAAACTGTTTTTT. This encodes CASSQEGQGGEKLFF.

The chain uses TRBV5-1 and TRBJ2-7; D gene uncertain. Germline CDR1 and CDR2: SGHRS and YFSETQ. V lost 2 bases, J lost 0 bases, and 18 bases lay in between. The CDR3 runs 17 residues. CDR3 sequence: CASSFSPTGQRSYEQYF. In DNA form, the CDR3 reads TGCGCCAGCAGCTTTTCCCCCACCGGGCAGCGCTCCTACGAGCAGTACTTC.

The chain links TRBV29-1 to TRBJ1-6, with D unresolved. Germline loops: CDR1 SQVTM, CDR2 ANQGSEA. Trimming pared 6 bases from V and 0 bases from J, leaving 6 bases between. CDR3 length equals 13 residues. The CDR3 nucleotides read TGCAGCGTCAGGAGCTCCTATAATTCACCCCTCCACTTT. It translates to CSVRSSYNSPLHF.

The rearrangement uses TRBV27 and TRBJ2-5, with TRBD1 identical over 10 bases. V trimming: 5 bases; J trimming: 4 bases; junction bases outside the gene matches: 10. Germline-derived CDR1 and CDR2 are MNHEY and SMNVEV (reference sequence). The CDR3 consists of 16 residues. Here the CDR3 DNA reads TGTGCCAGCAGTATGACAGGGGGCTGGCGGGCAGAGACCCAGTACTTC. As protein: CASSMTGGWRAETQYF.

The gene calls are TRBV7-9 and TRBJ1-4; unclear D gene. CDR1 SEHNR and CDR2 FQNEAQ come from the germline V gene (reference sequence). The V end lost 0 bases, the J end lost 6 bases, and 8 bases lay between the germline ends. The CDR3 runs 14 residues. The CDR3 spells CASSLAGPDEKLFF. CDR3 bases: TGTGCCAGCAGCTTAGCAGGGCCCGATGAAAAACTGTTTTTT.

DNA for the CDR3: TGTGCCACCAGCAGAGATACCCCGCGACAGGGGTACGAGCAGTACTTC. Translating gives CATSRDTPRQGYEQYF. This rearrangement joins TRBV15 to TRBJ2-7, with 8 nucleotides matching TRBD1. The CDR3 runs 16 residues. Germline assignment: CDR1 LNHNV and CDR2 YYDKDF (reference sequence). V gave up 0 bases and J gave up 4 bases; unmatched junction bases: 8. Full variable domain (missing parts from reference TRBV15 and TRBJ2-7): DAMVIQNPRYQVTQFGKPVTLSCSQTLNHNVMYWYQQKSSQAPKLLFHYYDKDFNNEADTPDNFQSRRPNTSFCFLDIRSPGLGDTAMYLCATSRDTPRQGYEQYFGPGTRLTVT.

The chain recombines TRBV25-1 with TRBJ2-3; 10 nucleotides align to TRBD2. Losses at the gene ends were 1 base for V and 6 bases for J; bases not matched to a gene: 7. This CDR3 contains 16 residues. Germline V gene sequence: CDR1 MGHDK, CDR2 SYGVNS. For the CDR3, the DNA is TGTGCCAGCAGTGAATGGTTAGCGGGAGGCTCGGATACGCAGTATTTT. It codes for CASSEWLAGGSDTQYF.

The rearrangement joins TRBV19 to TRBJ1-2; TRBD1 might be the D (5 bases). The CDR3 has 15 amino acids. Germline loops: CDR1 LNHDA, CDR2 SQIVND (reference sequence). V was clipped by 7 bases and J by 3 bases, with 18 bases between them. The CDR3 protein is CASKLDSRWDYGYTF. The CDR3 nucleotides read TGTGCCAGTAAACTCGACAGTCGCTGGGACTATGGCTACACCTTC.

This clone is a singleton in its sample. The gene calls are TRBV25-1 and TRBJ1-2, with D tentatively TRBD1 (5 bases). Germline V gene sequence: CDR1 MGHDK, CDR2 SYGVNS. The length of the CDR3 is 14 residues. The V end was cut by 4 bases, the J end by 3 bases, with 12 bases between. The CDR3 loop is CASSGYGDHYGYTF. CDR3 DNA: TGTGCCAGCAGTGGATATGGGGACCACTATGGCTACACCTTC.

This chain links TRBV7-6 with TRBJ1-3; perhaps TRBD1 as D (6 bases). The CDR3 length is 18 residues. V lost 0 bases, J lost 0 bases, and 15 bases lay in between. Germline loops: CDR1 SGHVS, CDR2 FNYEAQ. The CDR3 sequence is CASSLAAGAGGSGNTIYF. CDR3 nucleotides: TGTGCCAGCAGCTTAGCTGCGGGGGCAGGAGGCTCTGGAAACACCATATATTTT.

The rearrangement joins TRBV5-1 to TRBJ1-2; 11 bases agree with TRBD1. The CDR3 covers 15 residues. The V and J ends lost 4 bases and 3 bases, in that order; junction bases with no gene match: 5. Germline assignment: CDR1 SGHRS and CDR2 YFSETQ. CDR3 sequence: CASSDRDRGDYGYTF. CDR3 nucleotides: TGCGCCAGCAGCGACCGGGACAGGGGGGACTATGGCTACACCTTC.

The chain's CDR3 is CASSQDPPGGVTGELFF. CDR3 sequence (DNA): TGCGCCAGCAGCCAAGATCCCCCAGGGGGCGTCACCGGGGAGCTGTTTTTT. V and J are TRBV4-3 and TRBJ2-2; TRBD1 aligns across 8 bases. This CDR3 is 17 amino acids long. Trimming cost V 0 bases and J 4 bases; bases outside gene matches: 7. CDR1 is LGHNA and CDR2 is YSLEER in the germline V gene.

This clone has just a few counts. The chain links TRBV10-1 to TRBJ2-7; no reliable D call. The CDR3 runs 12 residues. The ends were cut back, 7 bases at V and 3 bases at J, with 10 bases in the middle. Germline V gives CDR1 WNHNN, CDR2 SYGVQD (reference sequence). As DNA, the CDR3 is TGCGCCAGCACCCTAACGGGCTACGAGCAGTACTTC. This translates into CASTLTGYEQYF.

The chain employs TRBV28 and TRBJ1-5; possibly TRBD1 for D (6 bases). The CDR3 is made up of 15 amino acids. Per germline, CDR1 MDHEN and CDR2 SYDVKM. V lost 5 bases and J 7 bases, leaving 18 bases between the germline ends. Here the CDR3 reads CASSALGGQGQPQHF. In DNA form, the CDR3 reads TGTGCCAGCAGTGCCCTTGGGGGTCAGGGGCAGCCCCAGCATTTT.